This TCR beta chain was recovered during a study of tumor and adjacent non-tumor tissue in lung cancer. TCRbeta libraries were built with three rounds of nested PCR, modified from ARM-PCR. TCRdb re-called the multiplex PCR reads through MiXCR, storing one row per CDR3 protein. In the table there are approximately 62,000 distinct CDR3 sequences, about 56% of which are singletons. No cell sorting was done before RNA was extracted from the tissue. More than 3 cm separated this lung sample from the edge of the tumor. Germline CDR1 reads KGHDR; CDR2 reads SFDVKD. V was pared by 7 bases and J by 15 bases, with 15 bases between. The CDR3 runs to 11 residues. This clonotype was counted between two and nine times.

The sequenced sample consisted of distant non-tumor lung tissue. The V and J genes are TRBV24-1 and TRBJ2-4; TRBD2 might be the D (6 bases). The TCR was taken from a man in his 70s with non-small cell lung cancer. The CDR3 DNA is TGTGCCACCAGGGGACTGTCACCGCGGTACTTC. The encoded protein is CATRGLSPRYF.